This TCR beta chain was sequenced for a study of cytomegalovirus exposure and HLA in healthy donors. Clones were sequenced by immunoSEQ multiplex PCR, and TCRdb holds only the in-frame ones, with some missing. Here the sample spans tens of thousands of clones, roughly nine tenths being singletons. The germline gives CDR1 LNHDA, CDR2 SQIVND (reference sequence). The V segment lost 3 bases and the J segment 7 bases; nucleotides outside the gene matches: 13. The CDR3 totals 16 residues. The sequence was collected from a man younger than 30 in good health and CMV-seronegative. The sequenced material came from PBMCs. V is TRBV19 and J is TRBJ2-7, with 9 bases matching TRBD1. The CDR3 loop reads CASSIRWTGEFGEQYF. DNA for the CDR3: TGTGCCAGTAGTATTCGCTGGACAGGGGAATTCGGGGAGCAGTACTTC.